This TCR beta chain was identified during a study of cytotoxic CD8 clonotypes in ibrutinib-treated CLL. Cryopreserved PBMCs provided about 2 micrograms of genomic DNA for the TCR beta libraries. Target depth was 1 in 200,000 to 1 in 1 million T cells, about 10x per clonotype. The assay was immunoSEQ multiplex PCR, and TCRdb's table has in-frame clones only and misses some. Among some 350,000 clones listed, roughly 67% were seen once. As regards this clone: Its matching antigen is unknown.

The CDR3 runs 14 residues. Losses at the gene ends were 5 bases for V and 6 bases for J; bases not matched to a gene: 7. Germline values: CDR1 MNHEY, CDR2 SVGAGI. Study-wide results and caveats: Contraction or stability on treatment was seen for public clonotypes, which were uncommon.

The source is a human donor with chronic lymphocytic leukemia. Material: PBMCs, obtained after 36 months of ibrutinib treatment. The rearrangement joins TRBV6-5 to TRBJ2-7, with 10 bases fitting TRBD2. CDR3 sequence (DNA): TGTGCCAGCAGTCTTGCGGGACTAGCGACCGAGCAGTACTTC. Its translation is CASSLAGLATEQYF.